What follows describes a single T cell receptor (beta chain). This specimen belongs to a study of T-cell memory formation after mild COVID-19. There are 16 residues in the CDR3. V was pared by 0 bases and J by 7 bases, with 17 bases between. CDR1 is SGHRS and CDR2 is YFSETQ in the germline V gene. Each CDR3 protein gets one entry after TCRdb re-called the 5' RACE reads with MiXCR. Here the sample spans a few hundred thousand distinct CDR3 sequences, 19% being singletons. Input material: PBMCs or a T cell subset sorted from them (not recorded which). The source is a young man who had mild COVID-19 (a few samples of this study predate the infection). Cell type and time point are not known. The gene calls are TRBV5-1 and TRBJ2-1; D possibly corresponds to TRBD1 (5 bases). DNA for the CDR3: TGCGCCAGCAGCTTGGGGTGGGGCGATGTGGGGAATGAGCAGTTCTTC. This sequence encodes CASSLGWGDVGNEQFF.